Below, 14 T cell receptor beta chains from the same sample are listed, as sequenced in a study of blood T cell repertoires in COVID-19. Profiling relied on immunoSEQ multiplex PCR, and the TCRdb table lists in-frame clones only, not all of them. The table includes tens of thousands of clones, 80% to 85% detected once. The specimen sequenced was peripheral blood. The receptor source for this set is a man in his fifties with acute or convalescent COVID-19.

The rearrangement joins TRBV24-1 to TRBJ1-2; 9 bases are shared with TRBD1. Germline V gene data show CDR1 as KGHDR and CDR2 as SFDVKD. This CDR3 has 14 residues. J lost 8 bases, V lost 3 bases, and 6 bases had no gene match. Here the CDR3 DNA reads TGTGCCACCAGTGATGAACAGGGGGCGCGGGGCTACACCTTC. It is translated as CATSDEQGARGYTF.

The chain has TRBV4-2 and TRBJ2-3; D remains unclear. CDR1 LGHNA and CDR2 YNFKEQ come from the germline V gene. The CDR3 consists of 16 residues. Trimming took 1 base from V and 1 from J, leaving 12 bases between them. The CDR3 loop is CASSQAPVAGTDTQYF. CDR3 coding DNA: TGTGCCAGCAGCCAAGCGCCTGTTGCGGGCACAGATACGCAGTATTTT.

This chain joins TRBV6-5 and TRBJ2-3; possibly TRBD1 for D (5 bases). The V gene lost 2 bases and the J gene lost 1 base, with 10 bases spanning the gap. The CDR3 extends over 15 amino acids. Germline V gene data show CDR1 as MNHEY and CDR2 as SVGAGI. The CDR3 DNA is TGTGCCAGCAGTTACCAAACCAGGGGCACAGATACGCAGTATTTT. Its protein is CASSYQTRGTDTQYF.

V usage is TRBV7-8 and J usage is TRBJ1-5, with D unresolved. V dropped 1 base and J dropped 1 base, with 8 bases sitting between them. The CDR3 has 15 residues. Germline V gives CDR1 SGHVS, CDR2 FQNEAQ. This CDR3 is CASSLVFSSNQPQHF. For the CDR3, the DNA is TGTGCCAGCAGCTTAGTCTTTAGCAGCAATCAGCCCCAGCATTTT.

Only a few counts were recorded for this clone. The chain joins TRBV7-6 to TRBJ2-1; D is ambiguous. V gave up 1 base and J gave up 5 bases, with 9 bases separating them. Per the germline V gene, CDR1 is SGHVS and CDR2 is FNYEAQ. This CDR3 is 14 amino acids long. The CDR3 coding sequence is TGTGCCAGCAGCTTAGTAGGCACTAACAATGAGCAGTTCTTC. Translating gives CASSLVGTNNEQFF.

The chain has TRBV7-2 and TRBJ1-5, with a possible D match to TRBD1 (5 bases). Between the trimmed V and J ends, which lost 5 bases and 0 bases, there was a span of 11 bases. This CDR3 is 15 amino acids long. Germline values: CDR1 SGHTA, CDR2 FQGNSA. The CDR3 sequence: CASSPAQGSNQPQHF. CDR3 sequence (DNA): TGTGCCAGCAGCCCGGCGCAGGGTAGCAATCAGCCCCAGCATTTT.

J is TRBJ2-3 and V is TRBV5-1; 9 bases agree with TRBD2. The CDR3 loop spans 15 amino acids. Germline V gene lookup returns CDR1 SGHRS and CDR2 YFSETQ. V gave up 2 bases and J gave up 1 base; unmatched junction bases: 2. CDR3 amino acids: CASSFSSGGTDTQYF. The DNA for the CDR3 is TGCGCCAGCAGCTTCTCTAGCGGGGGCACAGATACGCAGTATTTT.

This rearrangement joins TRBV10-3 to TRBJ1-4; tentatively, D is TRBD1 (6 bases). CDR3 length: 15 residues. V was clipped by 2 bases and J by 4 bases, with 11 bases between them. CDR1 ENHRY and CDR2 SYGVKD come from the germline V gene. The CDR3, as DNA: TGTGCCATCAGTGAGAACCAGGGGAATAATGAAAAACTGTTTTTT. Protein product: CAISENQGNNEKLFF.

This clone was counted ten times or more. This chain uses TRBV28 with TRBJ1-5, with 7 bases fitting TRBD1. CDR1 MDHEN and CDR2 SYDVKM come from the germline V gene. J lost 3 bases, V lost 6 bases, and 11 bases had no gene match. This CDR3 has 16 residues. The CDR3 nucleotides read TGTGCCAGCAGCTCACCTGCTGGGACAGTCAATCAGCCCCAGCATTTT. It specifies CASSSPAGTVNQPQHF.

This chain links TRBV19 with TRBJ1-4; the D is unclear. Germline assignment: CDR1 LNHDA and CDR2 SQIVND (reference sequence). The CDR3 covers 15 residues. The V end was cut by 6 bases, the J end by 2 bases, with 13 bases between. The DNA for the CDR3 is TGTGCCAGTAGACTGAACTCAGGTACTAATGAAAAACTGTTTTTT. This codes for CASRLNSGTNEKLFF.

The chain couples TRBV19 to TRBJ2-5, with 7 positions matching TRBD2. Germline CDR1 LNHDA, CDR2 SQIVND (reference sequence). This CDR3 comprises 19 residues. V lost 5 bases, J lost 4 bases, and 22 bases stayed unmatched. CDR3 coding DNA: TGTGCCAGTAGTTCGATTGGGGGGGTGGAGGGAGGAAATTTAGAGACCCAGTACTTC. It is translated as CASSSIGGVEGGNLETQYF.

The chain joins TRBV7-2 to TRBJ1-2; TRBD1 aligns across 7 bases. This CDR3 has 14 residues. The junction had 9 bases not matched to a gene; V was cut back by 4 bases and J by 7 bases. Germline CDR1 SGHTA, CDR2 FQGNSA. CDR3 in DNA: TGTGCCAGCAGCTCAGGCGGGACAGTGGGTGGCTACACCTTC. It is translated as CASSSGGTVGGYTF. Using reference TRBV7-2 and TRBJ1-2 for the parts outside the CDR3, the full variable domain is GAGVSQSPSNKVTEKGKDVELRCDPISGHTALYWYRQSLGQGLEFLIYFQGNSAPDKSGLPSDRFSAERTGGSVSTLTIQRTQQEDSAVYLCASSSGGTVGGYTFGSGTRLTVV.

The chain couples TRBV7-2 to TRBJ2-1; possible D gene TRBD1, 6 bases. CDR3 size: 15 residues. Trimming stripped 1 base from V and 3 bases from J, with 10 bases between. Germline V gene lookup returns CDR1 SGHTA and CDR2 FQGNSA. Here the CDR3 reads CASSLGTGNYNEQFF. The CDR3, as DNA: TGTGCCAGCAGCTTAGGTACAGGGAACTACAATGAGCAGTTCTTC.

V is TRBV7-3 and J is TRBJ2-3, with no clear D. The CDR3 has 14 residues. Looked up from germline, CDR1 is SGHTA and CDR2 is FQGTGA. Trimming left V 5 bases short and J 8 bases short, with 17 bases between. The CDR3 sequence is CASSRNTNALTQYF. The CDR3 nucleotides are TGTGCCAGCAGCCGGAATACTAACGCGCTTACGCAGTATTTT.